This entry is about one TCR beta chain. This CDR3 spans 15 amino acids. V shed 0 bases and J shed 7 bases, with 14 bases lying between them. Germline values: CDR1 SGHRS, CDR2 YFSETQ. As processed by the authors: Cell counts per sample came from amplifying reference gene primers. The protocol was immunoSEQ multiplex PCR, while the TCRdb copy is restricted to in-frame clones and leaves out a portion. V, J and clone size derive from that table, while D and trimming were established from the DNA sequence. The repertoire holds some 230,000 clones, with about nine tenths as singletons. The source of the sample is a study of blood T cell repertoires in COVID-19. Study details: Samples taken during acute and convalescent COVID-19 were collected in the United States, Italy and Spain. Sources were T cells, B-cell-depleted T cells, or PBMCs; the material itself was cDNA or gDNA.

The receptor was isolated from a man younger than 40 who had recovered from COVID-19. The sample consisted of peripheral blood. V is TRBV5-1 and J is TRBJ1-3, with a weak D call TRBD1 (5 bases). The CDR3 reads CASSLDPRAGNTIYF. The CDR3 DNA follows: TGCGCCAGCAGCTTGGACCCCAGGGCAGGGAACACCATATATTTT.